This T cell receptor (beta chain) was sequenced during a study of response to subunit inactivated influenza vaccine. General study points: A suggestion made by the authors is that each seasonal influenza vaccination recruits few new T cells.

Note on this clonotype: As yet, its antigen is unknown. Germline is not matched at one junction end, which may reflect a read error.

MiXCR, applied by TCRdb to the RT-PCR reads, yields one record per CDR3 protein. This sample yields 600,000 to 850,000 distinct CDR3 sequences, of which around 15% are seen a single time; roughly 7.6% belongs to the top ten. CDR3 length: 13 amino acids. The chain carries TRBV12-3 or TRBV12-4 and TRBJ2-1; D may be TRBD1 (5 bases). Source: PBMCs from blood, taken roughly 15 days before vaccination. The sequence came from a man in his fifties who received an inactivated influenza vaccine. The CDR3, as DNA: TGTGCCAGCAGTTTACAGGGATACAATGAGAAGTTCTTC. The encoded protein is CASSLQGYNEKFF.